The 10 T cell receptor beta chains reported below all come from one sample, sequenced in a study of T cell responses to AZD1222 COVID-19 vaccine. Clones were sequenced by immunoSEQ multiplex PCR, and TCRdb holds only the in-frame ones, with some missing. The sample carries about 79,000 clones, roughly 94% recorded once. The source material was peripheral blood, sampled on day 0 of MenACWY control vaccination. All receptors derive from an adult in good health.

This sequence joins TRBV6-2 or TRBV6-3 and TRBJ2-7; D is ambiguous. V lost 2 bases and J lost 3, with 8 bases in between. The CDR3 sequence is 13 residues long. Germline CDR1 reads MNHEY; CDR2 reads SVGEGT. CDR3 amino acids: CASSYEARYEQYF. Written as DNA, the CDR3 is TGTGCCAGCAGTTACGAGGCTCGCTACGAGCAGTACTTC.

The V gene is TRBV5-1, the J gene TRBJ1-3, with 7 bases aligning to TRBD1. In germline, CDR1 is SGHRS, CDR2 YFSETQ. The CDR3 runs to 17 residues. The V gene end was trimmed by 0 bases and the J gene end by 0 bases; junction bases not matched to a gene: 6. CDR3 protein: CASSLGGTEASGNTIYF. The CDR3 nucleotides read TGCGCCAGCAGCTTGGGGGGGACAGAGGCCTCTGGAAACACCATATATTTT.

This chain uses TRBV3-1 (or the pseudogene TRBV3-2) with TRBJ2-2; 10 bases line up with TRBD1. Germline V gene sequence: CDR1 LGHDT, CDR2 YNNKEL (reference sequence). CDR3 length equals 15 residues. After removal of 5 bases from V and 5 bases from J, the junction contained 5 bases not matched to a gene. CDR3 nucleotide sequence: TGTGCCAGCAGCTGGGGACAGGGGTGGACCGGGGAGCTGTTTTTT. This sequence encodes CASSWGQGWTGELFF.

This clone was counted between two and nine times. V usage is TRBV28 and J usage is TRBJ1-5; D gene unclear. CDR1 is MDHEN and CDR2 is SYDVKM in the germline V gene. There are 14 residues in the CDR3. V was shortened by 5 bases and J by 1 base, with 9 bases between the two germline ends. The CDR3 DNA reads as TGTGCCAGCAGTCGGGCCAGAAGCAATCAGCCCCAGCATTTT. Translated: CASSRARSNQPQHF.

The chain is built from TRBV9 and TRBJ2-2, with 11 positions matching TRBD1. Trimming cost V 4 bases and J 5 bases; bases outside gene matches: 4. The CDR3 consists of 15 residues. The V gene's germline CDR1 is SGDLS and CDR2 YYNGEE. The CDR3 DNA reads TGTGCCAGCAGCACAGGGACAGGGGGGACCGGGGAGCTGTTTTTT. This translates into CASSTGTGGTGELFF.

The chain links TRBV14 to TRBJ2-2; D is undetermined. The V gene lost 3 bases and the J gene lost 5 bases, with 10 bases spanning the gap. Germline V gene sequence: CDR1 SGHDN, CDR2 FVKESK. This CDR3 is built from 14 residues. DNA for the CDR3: TGTGCCAGCAGCCAGATAGAGCCGACCGGGGAGCTGTTTTTT. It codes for CASSQIEPTGELFF.

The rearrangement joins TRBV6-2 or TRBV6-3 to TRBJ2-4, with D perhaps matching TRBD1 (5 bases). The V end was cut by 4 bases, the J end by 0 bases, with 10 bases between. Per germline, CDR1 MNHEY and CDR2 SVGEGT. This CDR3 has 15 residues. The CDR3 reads CASSLTEPAKNIQYF. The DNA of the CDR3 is TGTGCCAGCAGTTTGACAGAGCCAGCCAAAAACATTCAGTACTTC.

Written as DNA, the CDR3 is TGTGCCAGCAGCGTTTCTAACTATGGCTACACCTTC. This translates into CASSVSNYGYTF. The chain carries TRBV9 and TRBJ1-2; D unresolved. The CDR3 length is 12 residues. V dropped 2 bases and J dropped 0 bases, with 2 bases sitting between them. Germline V CDR1 and CDR2: SGDLS, YYNGEE.

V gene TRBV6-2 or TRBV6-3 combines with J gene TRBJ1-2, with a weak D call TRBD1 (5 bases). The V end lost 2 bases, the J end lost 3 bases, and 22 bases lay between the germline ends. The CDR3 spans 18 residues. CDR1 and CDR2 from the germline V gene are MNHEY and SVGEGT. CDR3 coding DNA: TGTGCCAGCAGTTACCATGTTGCGACAGCCCAACCCGACTATGGCTACACCTTC. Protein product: CASSYHVATAQPDYGYTF.

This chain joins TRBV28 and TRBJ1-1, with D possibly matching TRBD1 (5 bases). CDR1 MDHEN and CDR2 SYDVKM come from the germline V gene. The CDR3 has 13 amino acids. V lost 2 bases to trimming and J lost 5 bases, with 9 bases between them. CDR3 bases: TGTGCCAGCAGTTTACCCGCAGGGACTGAAGCTTTCTTT. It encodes CASSLPAGTEAFF.